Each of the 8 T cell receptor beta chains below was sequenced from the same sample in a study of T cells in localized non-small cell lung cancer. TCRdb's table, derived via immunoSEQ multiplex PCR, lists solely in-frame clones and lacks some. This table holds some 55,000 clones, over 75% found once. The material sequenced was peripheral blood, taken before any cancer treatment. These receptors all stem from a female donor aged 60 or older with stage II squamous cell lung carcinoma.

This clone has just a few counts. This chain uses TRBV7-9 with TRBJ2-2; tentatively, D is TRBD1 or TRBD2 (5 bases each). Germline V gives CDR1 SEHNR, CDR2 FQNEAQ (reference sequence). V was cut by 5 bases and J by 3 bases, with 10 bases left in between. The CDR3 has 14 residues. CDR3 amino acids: CASSRDGDTGELFF. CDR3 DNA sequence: TGTGCCAGCAGCCGGGACGGGGACACCGGGGAGCTGTTTTTT.

The CDR3 region is CASSSHGGSSYNEQFF. In DNA form, the CDR3 reads TGTGCCAGCAGCTCTCATGGGGGAAGCTCCTACAATGAGCAGTTCTTC. The chain uses TRBV7-2 and TRBJ2-1; D may match TRBD1 or TRBD2 (5 bases each). V lost 4 bases and J lost 0, with 13 bases in between. The CDR3 has 16 amino acids. The germline V gene has CDR1 SGHTA and CDR2 FQGNSA.

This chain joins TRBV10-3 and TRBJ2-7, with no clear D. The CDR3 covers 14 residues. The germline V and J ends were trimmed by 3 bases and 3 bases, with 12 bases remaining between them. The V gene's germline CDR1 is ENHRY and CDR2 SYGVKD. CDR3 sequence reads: CAISEENTNYEQYF. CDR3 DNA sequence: TGTGCCATCAGTGAAGAGAACACCAACTACGAGCAGTACTTC.

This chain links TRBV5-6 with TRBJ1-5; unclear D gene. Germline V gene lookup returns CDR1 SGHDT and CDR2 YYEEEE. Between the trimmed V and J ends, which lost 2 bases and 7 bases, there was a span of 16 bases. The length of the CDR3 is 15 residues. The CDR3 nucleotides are TGTGCCAGCAGCTTCAGCCCGGGAGGAGGGCAGCCCCAGCATTTT. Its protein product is CASSFSPGGGQPQHF.

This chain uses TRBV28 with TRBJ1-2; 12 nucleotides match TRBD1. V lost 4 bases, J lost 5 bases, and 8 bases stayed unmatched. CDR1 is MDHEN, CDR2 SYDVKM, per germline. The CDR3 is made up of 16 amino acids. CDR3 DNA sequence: TGTGCCAGCAGTTCCCCGGGACAGGGGGCCGAATATGGCTACACCTTC. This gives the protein CASSSPGQGAEYGYTF.

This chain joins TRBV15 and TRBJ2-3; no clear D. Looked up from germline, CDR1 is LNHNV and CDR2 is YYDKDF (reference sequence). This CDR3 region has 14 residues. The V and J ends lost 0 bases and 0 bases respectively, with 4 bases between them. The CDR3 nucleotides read TGTGCCACCAGCAGAGACGGGAGCACAGATACGCAGTATTTT. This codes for CATSRDGSTDTQYF.

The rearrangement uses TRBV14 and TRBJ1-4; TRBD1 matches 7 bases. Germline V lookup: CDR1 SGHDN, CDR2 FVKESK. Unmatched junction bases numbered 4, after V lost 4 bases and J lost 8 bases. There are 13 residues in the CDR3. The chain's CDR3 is CASSLRQGEKLFF. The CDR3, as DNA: TGTGCCAGCAGCCTACGACAGGGAGAAAAACTGTTTTTT.

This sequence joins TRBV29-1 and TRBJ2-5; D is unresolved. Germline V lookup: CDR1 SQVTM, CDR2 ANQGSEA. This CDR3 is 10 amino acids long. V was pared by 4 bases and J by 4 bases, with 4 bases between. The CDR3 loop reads CSVAGETQYF. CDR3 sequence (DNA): TGCAGCGTTGCGGGAGAGACCCAGTACTTC.